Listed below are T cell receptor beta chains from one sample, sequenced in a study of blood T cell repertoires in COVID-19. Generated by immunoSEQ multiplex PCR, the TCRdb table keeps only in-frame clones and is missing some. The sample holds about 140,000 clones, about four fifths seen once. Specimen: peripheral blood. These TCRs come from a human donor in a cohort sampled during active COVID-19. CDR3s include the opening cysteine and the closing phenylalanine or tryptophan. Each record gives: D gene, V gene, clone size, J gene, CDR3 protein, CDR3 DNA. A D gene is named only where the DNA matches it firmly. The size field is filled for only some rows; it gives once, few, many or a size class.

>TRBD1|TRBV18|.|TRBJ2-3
CASSPDRADTQYF
TGTGCCAGCTCACCAGACAGGGCAGATACGCAGTATTTT
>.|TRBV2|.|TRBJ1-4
CASSGEVFKGLEEKLFF
TGTGCCAGCAGTGGGGAGGTTTTCAAGGGGCTGGAAGAAAAACTGTTTTTT
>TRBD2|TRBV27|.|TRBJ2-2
CASRRSGLAANTGELFF
TGTGCCAGCAGAAGATCGGGACTAGCGGCGAACACCGGGGAGCTGTTTTTT
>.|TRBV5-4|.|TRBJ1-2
CASSYRSDGYTF
TGTGCCAGCTCTTACAGGTCTGATGGCTACACCTTC
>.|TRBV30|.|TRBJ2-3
CAWSVGGGMATDTQYF
TGTGCCTGGAGTGTCGGCGGAGGGATGGCTACAGATACGCAGTATTTT
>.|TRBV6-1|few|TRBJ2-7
CASSENRFVHEQYF
TGTGCCAGCAGTGAAAACAGGTTCGTGCACGAGCAGTACTTC
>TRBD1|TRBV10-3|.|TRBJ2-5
CAIATPGQGSETQYF
TGTGCCATCGCAACGCCGGGACAGGGGTCAGAGACCCAGTACTTC
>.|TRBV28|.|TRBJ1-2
CASSSNYGYTF
TGTGCCAGCAGTTCAAACTATGGCTACACCTTC
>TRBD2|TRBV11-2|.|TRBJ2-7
CASSPGTSGPVGEQYF
TGTGCCAGCAGCCCCGGGACTAGCGGACCCGTTGGGGAGCAGTACTTC
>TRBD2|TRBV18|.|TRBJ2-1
CASSGGSSYNEQFF
TGTGCCAGCTCCGGGGGGAGCTCCTACAATGAGCAGTTCTTC
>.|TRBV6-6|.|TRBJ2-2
CASSYSGVSTGELFF
TGTGCCAGCAGTTACTCAGGAGTTTCAACCGGGGAGCTGTTTTTT
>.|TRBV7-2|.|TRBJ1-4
CASSPNRAANEKLFF
TGTGCCAGCAGCCCAAACAGGGCTGCTAATGAAAAACTGTTTTTT
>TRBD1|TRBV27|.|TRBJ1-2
CASSLTTGLGGYTF
TGTGCCAGCAGTTTAACGACAGGGCTGGGGGGCTACACCTTC
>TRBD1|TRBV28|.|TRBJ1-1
CASSFPGTGLTEAFF
TGTGCCAGCAGTTTCCCTGGGACAGGGCTCACTGAAGCTTTCTTT
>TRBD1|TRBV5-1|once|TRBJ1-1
CASSARDREAFF
TGCGCCAGCAGCGCCCGGGACAGAGAAGCTTTCTTT
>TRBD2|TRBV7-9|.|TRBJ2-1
CASSNMPREFGEQFF
TGTGCCAGCAGCAATATGCCGCGGGAGTTCGGTGAGCAGTTCTTC
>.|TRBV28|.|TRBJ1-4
CASSLSGTNEKLFF
TGTGCCAGCAGTTTATCAGGGACTAATGAAAAACTGTTTTTT
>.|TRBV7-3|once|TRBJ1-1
CASSSGVPNTEAFF
TGTGCCAGCAGTTCAGGGGTCCCGAACACTGAAGCTTTCTTT
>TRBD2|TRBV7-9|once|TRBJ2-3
CASSQGLAGVTQYF
TGTGCCAGCAGCCAAGGACTAGCGGGAGTAACGCAGTATTTT
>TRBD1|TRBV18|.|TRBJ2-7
CASSPAQGASYEQYF
TGTGCCAGCTCACCGGCCCAGGGGGCCTCCTACGAGCAGTACTTC
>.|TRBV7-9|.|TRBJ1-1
CASSGRGTEAFF
TGTGCCAGCAGCGGGAGAGGCACTGAAGCTTTCTTT
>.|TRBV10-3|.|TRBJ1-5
CAISESTGNQPQHF
TGTGCCATCAGTGAGTCGACAGGTAATCAGCCCCAGCATTTT
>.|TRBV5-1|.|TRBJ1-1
CASSLAAAVGYTEAFF
TGCGCCAGCAGCTTGGCCGCAGCGGTAGGGTACACTGAAGCTTTCTTT
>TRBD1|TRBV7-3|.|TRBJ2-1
CASSLDRGPYNEQFF
TGTGCCAGCAGCTTAGACAGGGGGCCCTACAATGAGCAGTTCTTC
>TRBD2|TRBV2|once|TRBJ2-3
CASSEGGGGTQYF
TGTGCCAGCAGTGAAGGGGGGGGAGGTACGCAGTATTTT
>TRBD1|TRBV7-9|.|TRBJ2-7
CASSSWTGGNYEQYF
TGTGCCAGCAGCTCCTGGACAGGGGGAAACTACGAGCAGTACTTC
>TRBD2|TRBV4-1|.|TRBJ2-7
CASSQTSGSYEQYF
TGCGCCAGCAGCCAGACTAGCGGGAGTTACGAGCAGTACTTC
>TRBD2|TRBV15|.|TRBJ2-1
CATSRGMGLIDNEQFF
TGTGCCACCAGCAGGGGCATGGGACTAATCGACAATGAGCAGTTCTTC
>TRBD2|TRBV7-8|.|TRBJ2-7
CASSLDREGLASF
TGTGCCAGCAGCTTAGATCGGGAGGGCCTGGCTTCCTTC
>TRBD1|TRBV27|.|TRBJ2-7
CASRSGTGVSYEQYF
TGTGCCAGCAGGTCCGGGACAGGGGTTTCCTACGAGCAGTACTTC
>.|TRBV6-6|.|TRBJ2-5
CASSYSWGLTTETQYF
TGTGCCAGCAGTTACTCTTGGGGACTCACGACGGAGACCCAGTACTTC
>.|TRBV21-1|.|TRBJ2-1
CASSRSGRSKLSLDNEQFF
TGTGCCAGCAGCCGTAGCGGGAGGTCTAAACTGTCTTTGGACAATGAGCAGTTCTTC
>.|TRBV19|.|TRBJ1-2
CASSGVGMGYTF
TGTGCCAGTAGTGGGGTCGGGATGGGCTACACCTTC
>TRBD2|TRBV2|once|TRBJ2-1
CASRASGSSYNEQFF
TGTGCCAGCAGGGCTAGCGGGAGCTCCTACAATGAGCAGTTCTTC
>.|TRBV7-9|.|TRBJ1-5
CASSSQGQPQHF
TGTGCCAGCAGCTCCCAGGGGCAGCCCCAGCATTTT
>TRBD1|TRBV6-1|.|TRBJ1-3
CASSERQGSPGNTIYF
TGTGCCAGCAGTGAAAGACAGGGGTCCCCTGGAAACACCATATATTTT
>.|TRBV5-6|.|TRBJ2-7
CASSYQTTRVAFTYEQYF
TGTGCCAGCAGCTACCAGACAACGAGGGTAGCTTTTACCTACGAGCAGTACTTC
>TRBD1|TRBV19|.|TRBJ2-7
CASSIIGTGGYEQYF
TGTGCCAGTAGTATCATCGGGACAGGGGGGTACGAGCAGTACTTC
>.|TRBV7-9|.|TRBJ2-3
CASSRLASGADTQYF
TGTGCCAGCAGCCGACTGGCGTCGGGGGCAGATACGCAGTATTTT
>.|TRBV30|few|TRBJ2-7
CAWSLGAAYEQYF
TGTGCCTGGTCGTTAGGGGCGGCCTACGAGCAGTACTTC
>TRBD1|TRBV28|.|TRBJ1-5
CASSSHGQGSNQPQHF
TGTGCCAGCAGTTCCCACGGACAGGGGAGCAATCAGCCCCAGCATTTT
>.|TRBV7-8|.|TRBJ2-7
CASSPQVGDSEQYF
TGTGCCAGCAGCCCACAGGTGGGCGATTCCGAGCAGTACTTC
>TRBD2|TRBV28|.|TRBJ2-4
CASTPRGAGVGQNIQYF
TGTGCCAGCACCCCCCGGGGAGCGGGGGTTGGTCAAAACATTCAGTACTTC
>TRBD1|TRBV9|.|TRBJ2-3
CASSPTGGDTQYF
TGTGCCAGCAGCCCCACAGGGGGCGATACGCAGTATTTT
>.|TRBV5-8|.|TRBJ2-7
CASSLPGEGYEQYF
TGTGCCAGCAGCTTGCCGGGAGAAGGGTACGAGCAGTACTTC
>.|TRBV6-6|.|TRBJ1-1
CASSITTNTEAFF
TGTGCCAGCAGCATAACAACGAACACTGAAGCTTTCTTT
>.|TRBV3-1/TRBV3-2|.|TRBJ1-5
CASSQAGWQPQHF
TGTGCCAGCAGCCAAGCGGGATGGCAGCCCCAGCATTTT
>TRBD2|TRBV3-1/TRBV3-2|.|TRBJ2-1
CASSQRFLAGNNEQFF
TGTGCCAGCAGCCAAAGGTTCCTAGCGGGAAACAATGAGCAGTTCTTC
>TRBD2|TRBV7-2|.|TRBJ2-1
CASSTLGGSGSHLYNEQFF
TGTGCCAGCAGCACCTTAGGGGGTAGCGGGAGCCATCTCTACAATGAGCAGTTCTTC
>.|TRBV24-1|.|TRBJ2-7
CATSDPATGTYEQYF
TGTGCCACCAGTGATCCAGCCACAGGCACCTACGAGCAGTACTTC
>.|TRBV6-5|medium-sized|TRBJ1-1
CASSYSARGNTEAFF
TGTGCCAGCAGTTACTCTGCCAGGGGGAACACTGAAGCTTTCTTT
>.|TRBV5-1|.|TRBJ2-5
CASSLGQKETQYF
TGCGCCAGCAGCTTGGGACAGAAAGAGACCCAGTACTTC
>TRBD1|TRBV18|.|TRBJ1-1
CASSPSRGQGTEAFF
TGTGCCAGCTCACCATCTCGGGGACAGGGGACTGAAGCTTTCTTT
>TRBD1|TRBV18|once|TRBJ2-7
CASSPVGQGDYEQYF
TGTGCCAGCTCACCGGTCGGACAGGGCGACTACGAGCAGTACTTC
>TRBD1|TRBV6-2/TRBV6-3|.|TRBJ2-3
CASSQGQRIDTQYF
TGTGCCAGCAGTCAGGGACAGAGAATAGATACGCAGTATTTT
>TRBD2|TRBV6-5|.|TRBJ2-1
CASSYSGAGGPGEQFF
TGTGCCAGCAGTTACTCCGGGGCGGGAGGGCCTGGTGAGCAGTTCTTC
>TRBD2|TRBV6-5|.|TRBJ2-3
CASKGAGVTDTQYF
TGTGCCAGCAAGGGAGCGGGAGTTACAGATACGCAGTATTTT
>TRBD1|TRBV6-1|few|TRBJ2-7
CASSEEGQGSTKDF
TGTGCCAGCAGTGAAGAGGGACAGGGGAGTACGAAGGACTTC
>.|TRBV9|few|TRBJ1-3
CASSPRGNTIYF
TGTGCCAGCAGCCCACGGGGAAACACCATATATTTT
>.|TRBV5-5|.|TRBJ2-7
CASSSGHGAYEQYF
TGTGCCAGCAGCTCGGGACATGGGGCCTACGAGCAGTACTTC